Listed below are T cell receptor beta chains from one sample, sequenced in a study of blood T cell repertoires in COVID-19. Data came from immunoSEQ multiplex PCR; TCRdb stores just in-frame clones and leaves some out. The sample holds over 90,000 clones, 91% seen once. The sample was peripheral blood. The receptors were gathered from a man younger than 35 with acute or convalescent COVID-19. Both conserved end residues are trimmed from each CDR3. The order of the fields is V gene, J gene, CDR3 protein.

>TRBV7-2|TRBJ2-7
ASSQKTSGSYYEQY
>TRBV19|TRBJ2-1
ASSIVGLGPDEQF
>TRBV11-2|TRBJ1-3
ASSLEGHFSSLGNTIY
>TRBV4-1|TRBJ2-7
ASSPGLAGPYEQY
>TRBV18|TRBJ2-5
ASSRIQETQY
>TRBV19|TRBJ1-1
ASSRHMMNTEAF
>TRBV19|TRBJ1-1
ASSRYQGRNTEAF
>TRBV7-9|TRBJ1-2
ASSPGTAFYGYT
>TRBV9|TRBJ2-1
ASSMAGTSGRINEQF
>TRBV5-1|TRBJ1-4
ASASGDQGPYSATNEKLF
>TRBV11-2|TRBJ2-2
ASSLTRAGGELF
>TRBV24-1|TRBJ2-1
ATSDPRTSGSSYNEQF
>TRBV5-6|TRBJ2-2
ASGTGPTGELF
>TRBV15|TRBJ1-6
ATSRSTGLPLH
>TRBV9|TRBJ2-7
ASSVDSSYEQY
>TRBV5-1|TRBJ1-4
ASSKDRTNEKLF
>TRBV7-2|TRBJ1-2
ASSLPLTGTDGYT
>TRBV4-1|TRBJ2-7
ASSQATGVEAYEQY
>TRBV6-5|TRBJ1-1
ASSYMEVNTEAF
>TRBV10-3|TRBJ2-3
AISESFLWREGPHTQY
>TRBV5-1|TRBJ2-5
ASSSDRTQETQY
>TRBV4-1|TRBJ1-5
ASSHDTGGGQPQH
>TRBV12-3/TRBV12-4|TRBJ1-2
ASRTGENYGYT
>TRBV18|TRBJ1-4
ASSPRGQDPTNEKLF
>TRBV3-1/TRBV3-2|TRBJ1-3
ASTRQGVGNTIY
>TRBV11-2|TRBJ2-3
ASSTRTSGLSTDTQY
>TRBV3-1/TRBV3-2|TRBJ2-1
ASSQDSGQGQNEQF